This T cell receptor (beta chain) was obtained from a study of cytomegalovirus exposure and HLA in healthy donors. Remarks on this clone: Its antigen remains unknown.

With 1 base removed from V and 7 bases from J, the gap between germline ends came to 8 bases. Germline V gene sequence: CDR1 SGHNT, CDR2 YYREEE (reference sequence). CDR3 size: 13 residues. The table came from immunoSEQ multiplex PCR; TCRdb's copy has only in-frame clones and leaves some out. The table includes some 250,000 clones, more than 75% detected once. Study-wide points: The study recorded fewer than 200 TCR beta chains that were cytomegalovirus-associated. It was confirmed in vitro that three of the CMV-associated chains were specific for CMV antigens. Reported results showed that the classifier diagnosed cytomegalovirus status with high specificity and sensitivity.

Separate from the approximately 670-subject first cohort was the approximately 110-subject validation cohort, to which the donors belonged. The origin of this receptor is a woman in her 30s in good health and CMV-seropositive. V gene TRBV5-4 combines with J gene TRBJ1-4; no clear D. Specimen: PBMCs. The CDR3 protein is CASSLWASEKLFF. CDR3 bases: TGTGCCAGCAGCTTGTGGGCGAGTGAAAAACTGTTTTTT.